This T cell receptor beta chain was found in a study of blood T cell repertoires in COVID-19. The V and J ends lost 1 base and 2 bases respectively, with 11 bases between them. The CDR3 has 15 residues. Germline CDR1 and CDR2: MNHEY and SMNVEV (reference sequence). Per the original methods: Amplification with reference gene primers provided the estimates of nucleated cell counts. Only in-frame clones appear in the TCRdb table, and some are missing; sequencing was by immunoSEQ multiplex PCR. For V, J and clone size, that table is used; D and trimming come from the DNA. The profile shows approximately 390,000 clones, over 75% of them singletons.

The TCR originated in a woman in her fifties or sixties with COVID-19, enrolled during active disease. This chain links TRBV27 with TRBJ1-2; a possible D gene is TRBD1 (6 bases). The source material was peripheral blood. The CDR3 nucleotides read TGTGCCAGCAGTTTATTAGGGGGACCAAACTATGGCTACACCTTC. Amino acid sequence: CASSLLGGPNYGYTF.